This T cell receptor (beta chain) was sequenced in a study of beta chain features in type 1 diabetes. Study-level results: A closer apparent resemblance between naive, central memory and Treg TCRB repertoires was seen in patients than in healthy donors.

The sequenced template was cDNA made from the entire isolated RNA. The method was immunoSEQ multiplex PCR; TCRdb's version includes in-frame clones alone and lacks a portion of them. The table lists roughly 450,000 clones, 10% to 12% of them singletons. Averaging about 116 mL, one heparinised blood draw came from each individual donor. As for this clone: Antigen specificity is unknown.

V lost 2 bases and J lost 2, with 7 bases in between. Germline V gives CDR1 SGHTA, CDR2 FQGNSA. CDR3 size: 14 residues. Sequences were obtained from naive CD4+ T cells from blood. This sequence joins TRBV7-2 and TRBJ2-1; the D is unclear. The clonotype originates from a woman under 30 in good health. As DNA, the CDR3 is TGTGCCAGCAGCTTATCGGACGCCTACAATGAGCAGTTCTTC. Its protein product is CASSLSDAYNEQFF.